This TCR beta chain was observed in a study of vaccination and CD4 T cells after COVID-19. Whole-study context: Six men and four women formed the convalescents, two being Hispanic. A CEFX pool, an HIV-1 Nef pool, or no peptide went to control cultures. Overlapping SARS-CoV-2, HCoV-NL63, HCoV-OC43 and HCoV-229E spike peptides were used to stimulate cells.

As concerns this clonotype: Its target is unknown.

Treatment defined: roughly 11-day PBMC culture with coronavirus spike peptide pools or control peptides (ViraFEST assay). The Oncomine TCR Beta short-read assay was applied to DNA of cultured CD4+ T cells. Genomic DNA was extracted from cultured CD4+ T cells. TCRdb reanalysed the PCR reads using MiXCR and keeps one entry per CDR3 protein. The data contain 9,000 to 15,000 distinct CDR3 sequences, more than 45% of them seen just once; the ten biggest clones take up 20% to 25%. The V and J ends lost 1 base and 0 bases respectively, with 3 bases between them. This CDR3 contains 13 residues. CDR1 and CDR2 from the germline V gene are KGHSH and LQKENI.

The genes are TRBV18 and TRBJ1-1; unclear D gene. The material sequenced was CD4+ T cells from blood, cultured in vitro. This TCR derives from a human donor who had recovered from COVID-19. The CDR3 loop is CASSPQVNTEAFF. CDR3 nucleotide sequence: TGTGCCAGCTCACCACAGGTGAACACTGAAGCTTTCTTT.